This T cell receptor beta chain was sequenced for a study of T-cell reconstitution after alpha-beta-depleted transplantation in children. This clonotype was found many times. Researchers prepared the TCRbeta library using unique molecular identifiers, the study reports. TCRdb itself ran the PCR reads through MiXCR, one entry per CDR3 protein. There are about 400,000 distinct CDR3 sequences in the sample; just over 20% occur only once, and over 3.5% lies in the top ten. CDR3 length: 14 residues. Between the trimmed V and J ends, which lost 1 base and 1 base, there was a span of 10 bases. CDR1 and CDR2 (germline): DFQATT, SNEGSKA (reference sequence).

The starting material was PBMCs from the stem cell graft donor, obtained from the stem cell graft. The clonotype was recovered from a human donor who donated a stem cell graft to a child with acute myeloid leukemia. The J gene is TRBJ1-1, the V gene TRBV20-1; D is unclear. The CDR3 DNA is TGCAGTGCTAGAGGTTACATCGAGAACACTGAAGCTTTCTTT. Translation: CSARGYIENTEAFF.